The next 20 T cell receptor beta chains were all read from a single sample in a study of CD8 T cells in Susac syndrome. Random hexamers were used to reverse transcribe 0.5 to 1 ug of RNA. TCRdb processed the immunoSEQ multiplex PCR reads anew with MiXCR; each CDR3 protein has one entry. The sample carries 200,000 to 300,000 distinct CDR3 sequences, 90% to 96% recorded once. Sequencing was done on a sample of CD4+ T cells from PBMCs. Receptors originate from a human donor with Susac syndrome.

V and J are TRBV7-9 and TRBJ2-1; D gene uncertain. Between the trimmed V and J ends, which lost 5 bases and 10 bases, there was a span of 12 bases. Germline CDR1 and CDR2: SEHNR and FQNEAQ (reference sequence). This CDR3 spans 12 amino acids. The chain's CDR3 is CASSNAGPEQFF. In DNA, the CDR3 is TGTGCCAGCAGCAATGCTGGTCCGGAGCAGTTCTTC.

The chain couples TRBV14 to TRBJ2-4; D is unclear. This CDR3 is 14 amino acids long. V dropped 6 bases and J dropped 6 bases, with 15 bases sitting between them. In germline, CDR1 is SGHDN, CDR2 FVKESK. CDR3 protein: CASSFVGLGNIQYF. CDR3 DNA: TGTGCCAGCAGTTTCGTCGGGCTGGGAAACATTCAGTACTTC.

The J gene is TRBJ2-1, the V gene TRBV29-1; D is undetermined. The germline CDR1 and CDR2 sequences are SQVTM and ANQGSEA. Trimming cost V 5 bases and J 4 bases, with 9 bases left between them. CDR3 length equals 12 residues. CDR3 protein: CSVFEVYNEQFF. For the CDR3, the DNA is TGCAGCGTTTTCGAGGTTTACAATGAGCAGTTCTTC.

The rearrangement uses TRBV30 and TRBJ2-1; TRBD2 matches at 9 bases. From germline, CDR1 is GTSNPN and CDR2 SVGIG (reference sequence). This CDR3 region has 12 residues. V shed 4 bases and J 11 bases; nucleotides not matched to a gene: 6. In nucleotides, the CDR3 is TGTGCCTGGACGTCTAGCGGGACCAAGCAGTTCTTC. This encodes CAWTSSGTKQFF.

The chain employs TRBV28 and TRBJ1-5; TRBD1 matches at 12 bases. Germline-derived CDR1 and CDR2 are MDHEN and SYDVKM. The CDR3 loop spans 16 amino acids. J lost 6 bases, V lost 4 bases, and 7 bases had no gene match. CDR3 protein: CASSSGTGGAVQPQHF. The DNA for the CDR3 is TGTGCCAGCAGTTCCGGGACAGGGGGCGCGGTTCAGCCCCAGCATTTT.

The V call is TRBV30, the J call TRBJ1-2, with D possibly matching TRBD1 (5 bases). The CDR3 runs 12 residues. The V gene's germline CDR1 is GTSNPN and CDR2 SVGIG (reference sequence). Trimming took 4 bases from V and 8 from J, leaving 14 bases between them. Written as DNA, the CDR3 is TGTGCCTGGATTGGCGGGGGGGACGGCTACACCTTC. Protein sequence: CAWIGGGDGYTF.

This chain joins TRBV20-1 and TRBJ2-5; 10 bases are shared with TRBD2. CDR3 size: 15 residues. Germline CDR1 DFQATT, CDR2 SNEGSKA (reference sequence). The V gene end was trimmed by 8 bases and the J gene end by 5 bases; junction bases not matched to a gene: 14. The DNA for the CDR3 is TGCAGTCTTCTAGCGGGAGAAGTGTTCTCGGAGACCCAGTACTTC. Its protein is CSLLAGEVFSETQYF.

This rearrangement joins TRBV29-1 to TRBJ1-5; 7 bases are shared with TRBD1. The CDR3 runs to 15 residues. V shed 4 bases, J shed 0 bases, and the junction held 6 bases outside the gene matches. CDR1 and CDR2 (germline): SQVTM, ANQGSEA. CDR3 DNA: TGCAGCGTTGGGCAAACAGGGGATAGCAATCAGCCCCAGCATTTT. It codes for CSVGQTGDSNQPQHF.

The CDR3 DNA is TGTGCCTGGACCATCGGGACGGTCTATGGCTACACCTTC. As protein: CAWTIGTVYGYTF. The chain employs TRBV30 and TRBJ1-2, with D perhaps TRBD1 (5 bases). CDR3 size: 13 residues. The germline gives CDR1 GTSNPN, CDR2 SVGIG (reference sequence). Trimming removed 4 bases at V and 4 bases at J, with 13 bases between.

This rearrangement joins TRBV7-3 to TRBJ1-1; D not resolved. Germline V gene lookup returns CDR1 SGHTA and CDR2 FQGTGA. V lost 2 bases to trimming and J lost 7 bases, with 8 bases between them. There are 12 residues in the CDR3. The CDR3 DNA sequence: TGTGCCAGCAGCTTAGGAGCGGGTGAAGCTTTCTTT. It encodes CASSLGAGEAFF.

The chain recombines TRBV20-1 with TRBJ2-1; D uncertain. The germline V gene has CDR1 DFQATT and CDR2 SNEGSKA (reference sequence). Trimming took off 1 base at V and 8 bases at J, with 12 bases between the two ends. The CDR3 covers 13 residues. CDR3 nucleotide sequence: TGCAGTGCTAGAGGTCAGCGTTTCTATGAGCAGTTCTTC. Translation gives CSARGQRFYEQFF.

This rearrangement joins TRBV12-3 or TRBV12-4 to TRBJ2-7; no reliable D call. The CDR3 loop spans 11 amino acids. Trimming took off 4 bases at V and 5 bases at J, with 6 bases between the two ends. As DNA, the CDR3 is TGTGCCAGCAGTTCGCTGAACGAGCAGTACTTC. This sequence encodes CASSSLNEQYF.

This chain connects TRBV21-1 to TRBJ2-1; TRBD1 was called by the table and not checked on the DNA. TRBV21-1 counts as a pseudogene. The CDR3 is 15 amino acids. The CDR3 loop reads CASSIGGRPPLQQFF. As DNA, the CDR3 is TGTGCCAGCAGCATAGGTGGTAGGCCCCCTTTGCAGCAGTTCTTC.

V usage is TRBV6-1 and J usage is TRBJ2-2; TRBD2 is a possible D gene (5 bases). Trimming took 6 bases from V and 3 from J, leaving 17 bases between them. CDR1 is MNHNS, CDR2 SASEGT, per germline. CDR3 size: 16 residues. The CDR3, as DNA: TGTGCCAGCAGCCTAACCGGGAACAGCTACACCGGGGAGCTGTTTTTT. Translating gives CASSLTGNSYTGELFF.

The chain couples TRBV9 to TRBJ1-2, with no clear D. Germline lookup yields CDR1 SGDLS and CDR2 YYNGEE. The V end lost 0 bases, the J end lost 6 bases, and 12 bases lay between the germline ends. This CDR3 contains 14 residues. CDR3 coding DNA: TGTGCCAGCAGCGTAGGTAGGGTTTGGCATGGCTACACCTTC. Protein sequence: CASSVGRVWHGYTF.

The chain carries TRBV14 and TRBJ2-1; 9 positions agree with TRBD2. Germline V gene lookup returns CDR1 SGHDN and CDR2 FVKESK. J gave up 6 bases and V 1 base, and 7 bases lay outside the gene matches. The CDR3 length is 16 residues. Here the CDR3 reads CASSQGGLAIINEQFF. In DNA, the CDR3 is TGTGCCAGCAGCCAAGGTGGACTAGCGATCATCAATGAGCAGTTCTTC.

This chain joins TRBV9 and TRBJ2-7; D unresolved. This CDR3 spans 15 amino acids. Germline loops: CDR1 SGDLS, CDR2 YYNGEE. V lost 0 bases and J lost 0, with 10 bases in between. This CDR3 is CASSVGAVSSYEQYF. Written as DNA, the CDR3 is TGTGCCAGCAGCGTAGGGGCCGTTAGCTCCTACGAGCAGTACTTC.

The rearrangement joins TRBV20-1 to TRBJ2-5; 7 bases line up with TRBD1. Germline CDR1 reads DFQATT; CDR2 reads SNEGSKA (reference sequence). This CDR3 is 14 amino acids long. Germline trimming cut 1 base from V and 2 bases from J; bases unmatched to any gene: 4. This CDR3 reads CSARASGQQETQYF. CDR3 DNA sequence: TGCAGTGCTAGAGCGTCGGGACAGCAAGAGACCCAGTACTTC.

The chain carries TRBV7-9 and TRBJ2-1; D is undetermined. CDR1 and CDR2 (germline): SEHNR, FQNEAQ (reference sequence). V was shortened by 4 bases and J by 7 bases, with 14 bases between the two germline ends. The CDR3 consists of 14 residues. The CDR3 region is CASSYNRPGNEQFF. The CDR3 coding sequence is TGTGCCAGCAGCTACAACCGACCCGGGAATGAGCAGTTCTTC. Based on the CDR3 plus reference TRBV7-9 and TRBJ2-1, the full variable domain is DTGVSQNPRHKITKRGQNVTFRCDPISEHNRLYWYRQTLGQGPEFLTYFQNEAQLEKSRLLSDRFSAERPKGSFSTLEIQRTEQGDSAMYLCASSYNRPGNEQFFGPGTRLTVL.

V gene TRBV30 combines with J gene TRBJ1-1; D is ambiguous. Germline assignment: CDR1 GTSNPN and CDR2 SVGIG (reference sequence). V lost 3 bases, J lost 0 bases, and 8 bases lay in between. This CDR3 region has 13 residues. The chain's CDR3 is CAWSPVLNTEAFF. Here the CDR3 DNA reads TGTGCCTGGAGCCCGGTCTTGAACACTGAAGCTTTCTTT.